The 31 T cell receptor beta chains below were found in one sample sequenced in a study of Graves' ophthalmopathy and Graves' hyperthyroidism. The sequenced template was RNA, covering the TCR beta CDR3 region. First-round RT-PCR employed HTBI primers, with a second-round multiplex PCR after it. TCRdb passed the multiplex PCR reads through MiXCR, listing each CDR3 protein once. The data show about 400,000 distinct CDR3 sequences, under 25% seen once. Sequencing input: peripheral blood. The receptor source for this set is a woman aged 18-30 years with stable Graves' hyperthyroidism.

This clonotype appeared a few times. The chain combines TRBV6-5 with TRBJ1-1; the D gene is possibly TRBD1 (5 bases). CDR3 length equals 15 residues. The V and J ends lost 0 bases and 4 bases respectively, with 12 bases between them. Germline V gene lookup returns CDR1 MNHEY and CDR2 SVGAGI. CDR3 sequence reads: CASSYSSGGGTEAFF. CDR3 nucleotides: TGTGCCAGCAGTTACTCGTCGGGGGGGGGCACTGAAGCTTTCTTT.

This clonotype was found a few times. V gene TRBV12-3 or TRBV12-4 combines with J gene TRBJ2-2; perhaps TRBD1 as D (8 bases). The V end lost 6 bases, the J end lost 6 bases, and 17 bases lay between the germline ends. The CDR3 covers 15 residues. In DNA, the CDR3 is TGTGCCAGCAGCCCCGCACAGGGGGGGTCCGGGGAGCTGTTTTTT. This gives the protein CASSPAQGGSGELFF.

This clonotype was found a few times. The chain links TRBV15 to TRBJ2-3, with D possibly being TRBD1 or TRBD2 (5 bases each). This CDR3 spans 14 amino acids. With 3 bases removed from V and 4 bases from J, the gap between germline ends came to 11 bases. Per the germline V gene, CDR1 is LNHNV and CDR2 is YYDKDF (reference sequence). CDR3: CATSRGTRPDTQYF. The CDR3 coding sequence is TGTGCCACCAGCAGGGGGACCCGGCCAGATACGCAGTATTTT.

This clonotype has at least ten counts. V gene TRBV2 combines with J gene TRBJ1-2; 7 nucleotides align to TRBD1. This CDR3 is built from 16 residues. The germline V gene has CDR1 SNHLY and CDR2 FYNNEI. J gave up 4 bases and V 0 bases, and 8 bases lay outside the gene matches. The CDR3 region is CASSEAGAGTAYGYTF. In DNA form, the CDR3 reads TGTGCCAGCAGTGAAGCTGGGGCCGGGACAGCCTATGGCTACACCTTC.

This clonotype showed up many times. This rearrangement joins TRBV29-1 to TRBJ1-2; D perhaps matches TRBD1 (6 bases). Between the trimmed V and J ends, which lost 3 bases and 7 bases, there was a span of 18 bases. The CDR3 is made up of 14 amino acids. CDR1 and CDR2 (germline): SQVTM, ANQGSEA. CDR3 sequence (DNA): TGCAGCGTTGATACGGGGGCCTTAGGGTTTGGCTACACCTTC. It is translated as CSVDTGALGFGYTF.

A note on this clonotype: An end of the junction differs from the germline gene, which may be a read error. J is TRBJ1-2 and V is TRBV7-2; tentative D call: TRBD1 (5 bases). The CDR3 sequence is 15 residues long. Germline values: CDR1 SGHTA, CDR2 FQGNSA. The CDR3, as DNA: TGTGCCAGCAGCTTTTATCGGGGGATAGACTACGGCTACACCTTC. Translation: CASSFYRGIDYGYTF.

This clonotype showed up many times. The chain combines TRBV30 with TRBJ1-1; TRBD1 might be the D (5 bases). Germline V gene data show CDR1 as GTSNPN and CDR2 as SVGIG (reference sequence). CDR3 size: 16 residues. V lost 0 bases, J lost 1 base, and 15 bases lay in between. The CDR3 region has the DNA TGTGCCTGGAGTGTACCCCACATCGGGACGAACACTGAAGCTTTCTTT. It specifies CAWSVPHIGTNTEAFF.

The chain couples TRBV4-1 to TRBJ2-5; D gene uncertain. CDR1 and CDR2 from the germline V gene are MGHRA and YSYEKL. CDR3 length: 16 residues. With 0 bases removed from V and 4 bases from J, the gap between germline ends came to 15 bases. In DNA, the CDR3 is TGCGCCAGCAGCCAAGATTCCCCCCACTCGGGAGAGACCCAGTACTTC. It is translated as CASSQDSPHSGETQYF.

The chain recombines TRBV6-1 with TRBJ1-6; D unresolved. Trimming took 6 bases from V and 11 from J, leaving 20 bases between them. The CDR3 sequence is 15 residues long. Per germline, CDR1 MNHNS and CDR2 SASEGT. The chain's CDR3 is CASRPGRAENPPLHF. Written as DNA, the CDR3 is TGTGCCAGCAGACCCGGGAGGGCCGAGAATCCACCCCTCCACTTT.

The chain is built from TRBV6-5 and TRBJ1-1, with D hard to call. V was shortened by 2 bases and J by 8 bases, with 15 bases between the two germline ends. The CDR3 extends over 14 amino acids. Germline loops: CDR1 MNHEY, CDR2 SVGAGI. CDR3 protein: CASSYVGPLSEAFF. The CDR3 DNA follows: TGTGCCAGCAGTTACGTGGGCCCTCTTTCGGAAGCTTTCTTT.

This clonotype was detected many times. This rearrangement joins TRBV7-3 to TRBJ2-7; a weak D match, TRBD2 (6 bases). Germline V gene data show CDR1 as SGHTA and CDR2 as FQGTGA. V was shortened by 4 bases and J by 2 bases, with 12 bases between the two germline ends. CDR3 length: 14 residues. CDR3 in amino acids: CASSSSETPYEQYF. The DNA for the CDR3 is TGTGCCAGCAGCTCTAGCGAAACCCCCTACGAGCAGTACTTC.

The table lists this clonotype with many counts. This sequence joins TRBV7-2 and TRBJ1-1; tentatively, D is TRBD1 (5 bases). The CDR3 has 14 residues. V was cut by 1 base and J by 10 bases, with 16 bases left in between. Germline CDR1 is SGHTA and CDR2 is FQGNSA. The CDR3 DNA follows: TGTGCCAGCAGCTTAGGGGCGGCGTACACAGGAGCTTTCTTT. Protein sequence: CASSLGAAYTGAFF.

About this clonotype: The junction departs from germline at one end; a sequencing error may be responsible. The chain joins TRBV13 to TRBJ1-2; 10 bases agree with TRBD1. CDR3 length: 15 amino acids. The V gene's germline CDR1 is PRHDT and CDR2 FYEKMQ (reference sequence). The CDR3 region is CASSLETGGSYGYAF. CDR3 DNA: TGTGCCAGCAGCTTGGAGACAGGGGGCTCCTATGGCTACGCCTTC.

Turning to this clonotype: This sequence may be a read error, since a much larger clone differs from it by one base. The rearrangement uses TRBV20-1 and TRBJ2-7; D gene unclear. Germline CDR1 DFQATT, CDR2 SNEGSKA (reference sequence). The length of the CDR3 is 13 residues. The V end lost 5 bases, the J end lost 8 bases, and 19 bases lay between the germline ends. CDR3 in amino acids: CSAPGSSFVQQYF. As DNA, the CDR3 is TGCAGTGCTCCCGGGTCATCATTTGTGCAGCAGTACTTC.

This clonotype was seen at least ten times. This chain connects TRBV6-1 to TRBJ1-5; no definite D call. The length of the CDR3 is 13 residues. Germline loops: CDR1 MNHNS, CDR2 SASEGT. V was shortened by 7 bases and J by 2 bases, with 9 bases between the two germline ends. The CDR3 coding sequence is TGTGCCAGCATCTTAGACGGCAATCAGCCCCAGCATTTT. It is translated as CASILDGNQPQHF.

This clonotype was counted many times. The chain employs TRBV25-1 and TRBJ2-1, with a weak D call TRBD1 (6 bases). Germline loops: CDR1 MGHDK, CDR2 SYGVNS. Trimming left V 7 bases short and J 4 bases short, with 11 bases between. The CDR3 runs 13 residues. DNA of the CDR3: TGTGCCAGCAACAGGGACCGTTACAATGAGCAGTTCTTC. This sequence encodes CASNRDRYNEQFF.

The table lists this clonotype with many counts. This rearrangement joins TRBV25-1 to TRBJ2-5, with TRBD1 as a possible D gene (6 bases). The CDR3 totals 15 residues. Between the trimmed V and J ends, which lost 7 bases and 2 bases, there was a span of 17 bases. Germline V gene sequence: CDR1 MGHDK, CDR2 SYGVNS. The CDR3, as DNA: TGTGCCAGCAAATATGGCAGGGGAGCTCAAGAGACCCAGTACTTC. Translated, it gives CASKYGRGAQETQYF.

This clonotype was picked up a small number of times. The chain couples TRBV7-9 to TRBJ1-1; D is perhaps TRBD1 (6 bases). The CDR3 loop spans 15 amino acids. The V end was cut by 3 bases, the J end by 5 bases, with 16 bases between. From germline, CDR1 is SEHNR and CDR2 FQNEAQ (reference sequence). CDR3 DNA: TGTGCCAGCAGCTTTGGGAGGGGGGGTTGGACTGAAGCTTTCTTT. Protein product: CASSFGRGGWTEAFF. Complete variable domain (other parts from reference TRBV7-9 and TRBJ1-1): DTGVSQNPRHKITKRGQNVTFRCDPISEHNRLYWYRQTLGQGPEFLTYFQNEAQLEKSRLLSDRFSAERPKGSFSTLEIQRTEQGDSAMYLCASSFGRGGWTEAFFGQGTRLTVV.

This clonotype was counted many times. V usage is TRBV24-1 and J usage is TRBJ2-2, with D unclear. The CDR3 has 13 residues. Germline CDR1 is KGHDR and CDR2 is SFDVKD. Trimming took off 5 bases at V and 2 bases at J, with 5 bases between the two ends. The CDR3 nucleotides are TGTGCCACCAGTGCTAGTAACACCGGGGAGCTGTTTTTT. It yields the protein CATSASNTGELFF.

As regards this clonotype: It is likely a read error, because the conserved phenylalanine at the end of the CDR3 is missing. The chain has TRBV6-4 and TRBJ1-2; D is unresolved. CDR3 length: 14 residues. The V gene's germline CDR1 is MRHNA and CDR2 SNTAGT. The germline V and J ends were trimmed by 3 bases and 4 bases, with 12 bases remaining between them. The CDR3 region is CASSEVGSTYGYTI. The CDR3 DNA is TGTGCCAGCAGTGAAGTGGGGTCAACCTATGGCTACACCATC.

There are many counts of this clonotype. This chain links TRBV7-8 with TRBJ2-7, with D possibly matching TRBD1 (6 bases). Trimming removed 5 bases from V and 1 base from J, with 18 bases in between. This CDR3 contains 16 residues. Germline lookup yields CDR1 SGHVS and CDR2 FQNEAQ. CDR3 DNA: TGTGCCAGCAGCACCGACACGGGACACTCGTCCTACGAGCAGTACTTC. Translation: CASSTDTGHSSYEQYF.

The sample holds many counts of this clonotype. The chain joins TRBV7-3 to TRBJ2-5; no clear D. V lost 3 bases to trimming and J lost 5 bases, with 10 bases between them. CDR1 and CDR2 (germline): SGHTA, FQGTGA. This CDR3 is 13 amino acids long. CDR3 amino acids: CASSFEYGETQYF. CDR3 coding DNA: TGTGCCAGCAGCTTTGAGTACGGGGAGACCCAGTACTTC.

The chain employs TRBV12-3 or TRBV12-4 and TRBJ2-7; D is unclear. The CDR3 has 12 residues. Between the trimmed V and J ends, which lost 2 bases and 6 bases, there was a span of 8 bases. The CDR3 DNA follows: TGTGCCAGCAGTTTATTTCCGGGCGAGCAGTACTTC. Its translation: CASSLFPGEQYF.

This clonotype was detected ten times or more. This CDR3 is CAWRLKETQYF. CDR3 in DNA: TGTGCCTGGAGACTTAAAGAGACCCAGTACTTC. The gene calls are TRBV30 and TRBJ2-5; D gene uncertain. V lost 3 bases to trimming and J lost 3 bases, with 5 bases between them. The CDR3 spans 11 residues. Germline-derived CDR1 and CDR2 are GTSNPN and SVGIG (reference sequence).

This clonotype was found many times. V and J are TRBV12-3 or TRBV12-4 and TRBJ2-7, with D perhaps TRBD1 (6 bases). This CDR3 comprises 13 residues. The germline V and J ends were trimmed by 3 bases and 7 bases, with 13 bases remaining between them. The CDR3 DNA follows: TGTGCCAGCAGTTTCGGTCCAGGGGTAGAGCAGTACTTC. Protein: CASSFGPGVEQYF.

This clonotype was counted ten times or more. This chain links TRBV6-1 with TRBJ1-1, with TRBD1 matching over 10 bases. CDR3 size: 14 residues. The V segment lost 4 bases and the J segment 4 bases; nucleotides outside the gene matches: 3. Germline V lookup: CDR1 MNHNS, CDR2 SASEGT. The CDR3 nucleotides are TGTGCCAGCAGTGGGGGACAGGGGAGCACTGAAGCTTTCTTT. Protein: CASSGGQGSTEAFF.

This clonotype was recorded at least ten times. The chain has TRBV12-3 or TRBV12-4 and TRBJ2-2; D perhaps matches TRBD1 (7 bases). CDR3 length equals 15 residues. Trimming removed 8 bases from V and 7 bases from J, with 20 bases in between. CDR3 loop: CASGPGQLGGGELFF. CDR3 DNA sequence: TGTGCCAGCGGACCGGGACAGCTGGGAGGCGGGGAGCTGTTTTTT.

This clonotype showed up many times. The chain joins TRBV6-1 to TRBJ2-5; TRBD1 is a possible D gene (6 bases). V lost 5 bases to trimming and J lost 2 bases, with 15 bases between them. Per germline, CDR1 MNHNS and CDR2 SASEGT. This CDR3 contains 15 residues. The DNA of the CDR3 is TGTGCCAGCAGTCAAAACGGACAGATACAAGAGACCCAGTACTTC. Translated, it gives CASSQNGQIQETQYF.

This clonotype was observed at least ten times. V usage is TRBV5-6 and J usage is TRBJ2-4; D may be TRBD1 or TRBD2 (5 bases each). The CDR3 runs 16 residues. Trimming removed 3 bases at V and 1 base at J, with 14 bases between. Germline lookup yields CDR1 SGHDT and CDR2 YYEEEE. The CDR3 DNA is TGTGCCAGCAGCTCGCCGTTGTGGGGGGCCAAAAACATTCAGTACTTC. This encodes CASSSPLWGAKNIQYF.

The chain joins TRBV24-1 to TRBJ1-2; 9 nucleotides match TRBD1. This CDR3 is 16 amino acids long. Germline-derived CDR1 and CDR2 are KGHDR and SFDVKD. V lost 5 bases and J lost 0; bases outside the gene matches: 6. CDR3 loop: CATSAGQGMANYGYTF. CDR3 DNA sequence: TGTGCCACCAGTGCGGGACAGGGAATGGCTAACTATGGCTACACCTTC.

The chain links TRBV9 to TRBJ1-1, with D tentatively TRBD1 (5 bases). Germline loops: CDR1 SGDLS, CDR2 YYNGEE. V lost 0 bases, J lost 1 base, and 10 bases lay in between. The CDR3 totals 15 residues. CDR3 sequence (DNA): TGTGCCAGCAGCGTAGAGGGGCAGGCGAACACTGAAGCTTTCTTT. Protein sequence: CASSVEGQANTEAFF.